This T cell receptor (beta chain) appears in the sequencing data of a study of T-cell memory formation after mild COVID-19 listed by TCRdb under 2021. In the study overall: Most TCR sequence clusters were specific to one of the two donors. In a couple of donors, T-cell clones that expanded and contracted after mild COVID-19 were followed by sequencing TCRalpha and TCRbeta repertoires longitudinally. Two young, previously healthy adult volunteers made up the cohort, one male and one female. The investigation overall reported the following: Clones that contracted from day 15 to 85 showed balanced CD4/CD8 phenotypes, whereas a second wave of clones that expanded from day 15 to 37 leaned towards CD4+. Whether the second-wave clones peaking on day 37 were SARS-CoV-2 specific was not confirmed. Some responding clones were detected in pre-infection memory, which suggested that pre-existing cross-reactive memory T cells had joined the SARS-CoV-2 response. Only a couple of mild cases were covered by the study, and larger cohorts that include severe cases with pre-infection samples were considered necessary. Contracting CD4+ clones were located mainly in the CM and EM memory subsets, whereas CD8+ clones were found to be enriched in EMRA.

Regarding this clonotype: Its antigen specificity is not known. Within one base of it there is no much larger clone, and no base qualities were kept.

Ficoll-Paque density gradient centrifugation was the method used to isolate PBMCs. TCRdb names Illumina NovaSeq 6000 as the instrument used. TCRalpha and TCRbeta cDNA libraries were constructed by 5'RACE with constant-segment primers, with sample barcodes and unique molecular identifiers being introduced. Trizol reagent was used to extract RNA from every sample. The libraries were amplified in two PCR steps, and the second step added a second sample barcode and Illumina TruSeq adapters. The libraries were sequenced on an Illumina NovaSeq using 2 x 150 bp paired-end reads. The paper's processing steps were these. The reads were demultiplexed and collapsed into UMI-guided consensus sequences using migec v1.2.7. Using mixcr v2.1.11, UMI consensuses were aligned to TRA and TRB V and J templates and then assembled into clonotypes. A clonotype was counted as expanded or contracted only if both edgeR and NoisET called the change significant, with noise models trained on biological replicates. For edgeR calls, the thresholds were a false discovery rate-adjusted p below 0.01 and a log2 fold-change of 1. As an exploratory analysis of dynamics, max-normalized trajectories of the 1000 most abundant clonotypes were examined by PCA with hierarchical clustering. Each responding clone was given a CD4 or CD8 phenotype based on the CD4+ and CD8+ repertoires, which had been sequenced separately. In-frame beta chains were kept once TCRdb had trimmed the public reads at Q25 with fastp and called clones with MiXCR. Here each entry gathers all rows of one CDR3 protein and keeps the most common genes and DNA. V and J calls and clone size were set by TCRdb, not the authors. The sample contains approximately 150,000 distinct CDR3 sequences, about 14% of them found a single time. Less than 15% of the sample comes from the top ten.

The TCR sequence derives from an adult woman who had mild COVID-19 (a few samples of this study predate the infection). The sample titles of this study are shuffled in the database, so cell type and time point are left out; the donor was told from shared clones. Sequenced sample: PBMCs or a T cell subset sorted from them (not recorded which).

The nucleotide sequence reads as follows: TGCGCCAGCAGCTTCCGGTATCTCACAGATACGCAGTATTTT. Its protein product is CASSFRYLTDTQYF. The sequence is built from TRBV5-1 and TRBJ2-3; the D gene cannot be named for sure. Taken from the germline V gene, the CDR1 and CDR2 loops are SGHRS and YFSETQ. Deletion took 2 bases off V and 2 bases off J, with a span of 9 bases between the germline ends. Taken from cysteine to phenylalanine, the CDR3 has 14 residues. The only DNA kept is the CDR3, 42 bases in frame from the first base.